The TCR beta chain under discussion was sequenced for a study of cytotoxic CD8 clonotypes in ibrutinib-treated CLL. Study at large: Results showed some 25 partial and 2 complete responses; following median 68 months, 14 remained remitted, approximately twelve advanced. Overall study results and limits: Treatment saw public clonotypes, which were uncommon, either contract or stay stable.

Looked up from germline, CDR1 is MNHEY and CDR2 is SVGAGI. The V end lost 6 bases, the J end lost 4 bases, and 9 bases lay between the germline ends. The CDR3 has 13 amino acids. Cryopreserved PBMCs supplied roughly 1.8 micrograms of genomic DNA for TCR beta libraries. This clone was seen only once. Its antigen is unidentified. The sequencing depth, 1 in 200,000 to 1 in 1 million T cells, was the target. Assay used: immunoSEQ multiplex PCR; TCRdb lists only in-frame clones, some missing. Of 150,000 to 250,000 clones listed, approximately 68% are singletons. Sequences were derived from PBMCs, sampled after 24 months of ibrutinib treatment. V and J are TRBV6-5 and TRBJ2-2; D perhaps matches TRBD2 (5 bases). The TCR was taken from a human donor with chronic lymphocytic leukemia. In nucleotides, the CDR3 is TGTGCCAGCAGGGTCAGCGGCACCGGGGAGCTGTTTTTT. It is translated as CASRVSGTGELFF.